This is a list of T cell receptor beta chains from one sample in a study of blood T cell repertoires in COVID-19. TCRdb's table, derived via immunoSEQ multiplex PCR, lists solely in-frame clones and lacks some. The data hold about 670,000 clones, with about 87% observed a single time. Sequenced: peripheral blood. The receptor source for this set is a woman between 18 and 29 years old with acute or convalescent COVID-19. The CDR3 runs from the conserved cysteine through the conserved F or W. A D gene is named only where the DNA matches it firmly. The size field is filled for only some rows; it gives once, few, many or a size class.

v_gene	d_gene	abundance	j_gene	CDR3nt	CDR3aa
TRBV13	.	.	TRBJ2-2	TGTGCCAGCAGCCCCCCAATTGGGGACACCGCGAACACCGGGGAGCTGTTTTTT	CASSPPIGDTANTGELFF
TRBV24-1	.	.	TRBJ1-5	TGTGCCACCAGATTACCGGGACACCGAATTCAGCCCCAGCATTTT	CATRLPGHRIQPQHF
TRBV9	.	.	TRBJ2-6	TGTGCCAGCAGCGCCCAAGAAGGGGGGGCGACCGCCTCTGGGGCCAACGTCCTGACTTTC	CASSAQEGGATASGANVLTF
TRBV2	TRBD1	once	TRBJ2-7	TGTGCCAGCAGTGCATCGGCCGGGACAGGGGGCCACGAGCAGTACTTC	CASSASAGTGGHEQYF
TRBV6-5	TRBD1	.	TRBJ1-1	TGTGCCAGTCACAGGGGGAACACTGAAGCTTTCTTT	CASHRGNTEAFF
TRBV9	TRBD1	.	TRBJ2-6	TGTGCCAGCAGCGTACCCGGGACAGGGGGTAATGGGGCCAACGTCCTGACTTTC	CASSVPGTGGNGANVLTF
TRBV23-1	.	.	TRBJ2-1	TGCGCCAGCAGTCACCCGCCCGGTAATGAGCAGTTCTTC	CASSHPPGNEQFF
TRBV12-5	.	.	TRBJ2-6	TGTGCTAGTGGCTCGACTTCTGGGGCCAACGTCCTGACTTTC	CASGSTSGANVLTF
TRBV6-2/TRBV6-3	TRBD1	once	TRBJ2-7	TGTGCCAGCAGTTGGACGGACAGGGTATTTGACGAGCAGTACTTC	CASSWTDRVFDEQYF
TRBV5-4	.	once	TRBJ2-3	TGTGCCAGCAGCCGGCTACTCGGGGGGCAGGGACCTAGCACAGATACGCAGTATTTT	CASSRLLGGQGPSTDTQYF
TRBV7-9	TRBD1	.	TRBJ1-4	TGTGCCAGCAACCCCGGTGGGAGGACAGGGTCGGGTGAAAAACTGTTTTTT	CASNPGGRTGSGEKLFF
TRBV30	.	.	TRBJ2-7	TGTGCCTGGAGTGTTGGACAGACATCACTCTCCTACGAGCAGTACTTC	CAWSVGQTSLSYEQYF
TRBV4-1	.	once	TRBJ1-4	TGCGCCAGCAGCCTGGGGGTAGCAGGGACTAGCGAAAAACTGTTTTTT	CASSLGVAGTSEKLFF
TRBV19	.	.	TRBJ2-7	TGTGCCAGTAGTATTGGAGACAGCTACGAGCAGTACTTC	CASSIGDSYEQYF
TRBV7-9	TRBD2	.	TRBJ2-2	TGTGCCAGCAGCTTTAAGCTAGCGGGGGTCGACGGGGAGCTGTTTTTT	CASSFKLAGVDGELFF
TRBV9	.	.	TRBJ1-2	TGTGCCAGCAGCGCGGACAGTGGCGATGGCTACACCTTC	CASSADSGDGYTF
TRBV9	TRBD1	.	TRBJ1-3	TGTGCCAGCAGCCCGACCTGGGGACAGGGGAAAGCACACGGAAACACCATATATTTT	CASSPTWGQGKAHGNTIYF
TRBV6-5	.	.	TRBJ1-1	TGTGCCAGCTTTCCGTGGGACATTAAGAACACTGAAGCTTTCTTT	CASFPWDIKNTEAFF
TRBV6-5	.	.	TRBJ1-2	TGTGCCAGCAGTTACGCGGGGAGCTACACCTTC	CASSYAGSYTF
TRBV9	TRBD1	.	TRBJ2-1	TGTGCCAGCAGCCCCACCACCTCTGGACAGGGTCGGTACAATGAGCAGTTCTTC	CASSPTTSGQGRYNEQFF
TRBV6-5	.	.	TRBJ2-7	TGTGCCAGCAGGTACCCGTTCCTTTACGAGCAGTACTTC	CASRYPFLYEQYF
TRBV27	.	.	TRBJ2-7	TGTGCCAGCAGTTTTGGCCACAGCGGTGGCTACGAGCAGTACTTC	CASSFGHSGGYEQYF
TRBV12-3/TRBV12-4	TRBD1	.	TRBJ1-2	TGTGCCAGCAGACGCGGGACAGCCTATGGCTACACCTTC	CASRRGTAYGYTF
TRBV12-3/TRBV12-4	TRBD1	.	TRBJ1-2	TGTGCCAGCAGCCCGACAGGGGTGGATGGCTACACCTTC	CASSPTGVDGYTF
TRBV10-3	.	once	TRBJ2-2	TGTGCCATCAGTGAGTTGGCGGGGACCGGGGAGCTGTTTTTT	CAISELAGTGELFF
TRBV7-2	TRBD1	.	TRBJ2-1	TGTGCCAGCAGCCGGGACAGCCTGTACAATGAGCAGTTCTTC	CASSRDSLYNEQFF
TRBV19	.	.	TRBJ2-7	TGTGCCAGTAGTATTGGGGCAGGGGACTCCTACGAGCAGTACTTC	CASSIGAGDSYEQYF